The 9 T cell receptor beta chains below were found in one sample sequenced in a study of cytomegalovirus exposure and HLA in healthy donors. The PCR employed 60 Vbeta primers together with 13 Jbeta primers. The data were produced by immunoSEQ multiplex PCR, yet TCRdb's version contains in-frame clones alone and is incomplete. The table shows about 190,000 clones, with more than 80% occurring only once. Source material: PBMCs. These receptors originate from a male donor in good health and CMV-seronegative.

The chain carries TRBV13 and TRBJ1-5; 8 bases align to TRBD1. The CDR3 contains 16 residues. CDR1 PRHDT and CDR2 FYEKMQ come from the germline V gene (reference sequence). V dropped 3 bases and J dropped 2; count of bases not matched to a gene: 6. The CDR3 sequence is CASSFAGGSRNQPQHF. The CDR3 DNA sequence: TGTGCCAGCAGCTTCGCAGGGGGCTCGCGCAATCAGCCCCAGCATTTT.

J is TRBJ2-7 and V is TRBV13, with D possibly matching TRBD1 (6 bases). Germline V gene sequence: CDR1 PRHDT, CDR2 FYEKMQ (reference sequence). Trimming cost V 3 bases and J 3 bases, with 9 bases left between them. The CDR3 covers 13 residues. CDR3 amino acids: CASSLTGHYEQYF. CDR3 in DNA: TGTGCCAGCAGCTTGACAGGACACTACGAGCAGTACTTC.

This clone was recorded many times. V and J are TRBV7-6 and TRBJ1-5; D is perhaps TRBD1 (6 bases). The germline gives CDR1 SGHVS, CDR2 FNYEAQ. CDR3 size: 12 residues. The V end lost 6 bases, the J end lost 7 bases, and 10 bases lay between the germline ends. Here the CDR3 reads CASRQGKQPQHF. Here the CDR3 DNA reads TGTGCCAGCAGACAGGGTAAGCAGCCCCAGCATTTT.

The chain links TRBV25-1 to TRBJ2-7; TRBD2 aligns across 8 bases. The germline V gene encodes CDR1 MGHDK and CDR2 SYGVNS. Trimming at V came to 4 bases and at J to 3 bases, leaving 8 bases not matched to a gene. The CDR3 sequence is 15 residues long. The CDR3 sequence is CASSVLSGSDYEQYF. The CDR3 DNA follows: TGTGCCAGCAGTGTTCTGAGCGGGAGTGACTACGAGCAGTACTTC.

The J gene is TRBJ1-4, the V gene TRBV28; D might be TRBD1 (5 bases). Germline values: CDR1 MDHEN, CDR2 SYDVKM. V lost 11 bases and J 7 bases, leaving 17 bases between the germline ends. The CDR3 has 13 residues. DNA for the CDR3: TGTGCCGCTGGGGCAGGGAAAGGTGAAAAACTGTTTTTT. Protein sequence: CAAGAGKGEKLFF.

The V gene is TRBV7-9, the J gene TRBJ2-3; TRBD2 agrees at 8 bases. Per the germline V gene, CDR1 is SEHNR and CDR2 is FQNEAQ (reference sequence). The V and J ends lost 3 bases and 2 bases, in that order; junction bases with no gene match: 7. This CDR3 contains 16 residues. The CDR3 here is CASSFPVGGATDTQYF. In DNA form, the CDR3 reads TGTGCCAGCAGCTTCCCCGTCGGGGGGGCCACAGATACGCAGTATTTT.

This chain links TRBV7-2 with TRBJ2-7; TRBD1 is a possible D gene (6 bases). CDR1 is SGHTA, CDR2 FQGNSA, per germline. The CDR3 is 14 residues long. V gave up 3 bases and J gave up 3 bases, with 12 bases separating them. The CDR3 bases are TGTGCCAGCAGCTTGGGGACATATGACTACGAGCAGTACTTC. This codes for CASSLGTYDYEQYF.

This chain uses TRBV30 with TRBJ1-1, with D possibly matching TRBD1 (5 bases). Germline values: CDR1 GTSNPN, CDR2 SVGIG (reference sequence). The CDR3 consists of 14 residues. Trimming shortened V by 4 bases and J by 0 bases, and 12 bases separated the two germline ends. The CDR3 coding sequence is TGTGCCTGGACCCGGGGACTCATGAACACTGAAGCTTTCTTT. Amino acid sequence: CAWTRGLMNTEAFF.

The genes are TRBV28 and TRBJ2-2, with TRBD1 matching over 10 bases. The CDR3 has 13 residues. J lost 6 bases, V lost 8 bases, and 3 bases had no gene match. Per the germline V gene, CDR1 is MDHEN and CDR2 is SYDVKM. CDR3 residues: CASWTGGAGELFF. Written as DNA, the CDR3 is TGTGCCAGCTGGACAGGGGGGGCCGGGGAGCTGTTTTTT.